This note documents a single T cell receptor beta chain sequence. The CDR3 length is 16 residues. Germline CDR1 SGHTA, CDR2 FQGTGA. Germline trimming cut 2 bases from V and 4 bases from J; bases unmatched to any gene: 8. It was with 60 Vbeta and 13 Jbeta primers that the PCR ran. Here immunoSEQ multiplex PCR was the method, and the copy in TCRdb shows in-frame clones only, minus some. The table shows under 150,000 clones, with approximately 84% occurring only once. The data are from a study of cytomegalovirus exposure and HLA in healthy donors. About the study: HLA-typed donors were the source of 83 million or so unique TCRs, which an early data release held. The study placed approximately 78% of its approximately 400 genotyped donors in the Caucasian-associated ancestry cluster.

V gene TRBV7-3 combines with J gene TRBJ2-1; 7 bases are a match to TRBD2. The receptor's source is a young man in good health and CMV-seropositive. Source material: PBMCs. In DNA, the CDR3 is TGTGCCAGCAGCTTAGGGGCTAGCGGACTTTACAATGAGCAGTTCTTC. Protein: CASSLGASGLYNEQFF. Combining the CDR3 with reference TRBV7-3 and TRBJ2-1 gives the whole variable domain GAGVSQTPSNKVTEKGKYVELRCDPISGHTALYWYRQSLGQGPEFLIYFQGTGAADDSGLPNDRFFAVRPEGSVSTLKIQRTERGDSAVYLCASSLGASGLYNEQFFGPGTRLTVL.